The clone carrying this T cell receptor (beta chain) was counted ten times or more. Its cognate antigen is unknown. Patients chosen for sequencing had CD8+CD57+ cells that had expanded, as shown by flow cytometry. Blood came from patients not yet given any therapy. Per germline, CDR1 SEHNR and CDR2 FQNEAQ (reference sequence). Trimming took off 1 base at V and 5 bases at J, with 11 bases between the two ends. This CDR3 is 14 amino acids long. This specimen comes from a study of CD8+CD57+ T cells in acquired aplastic anemia. Looking at the study overall: The study obtained an average of roughly 2.9 ug of DNA from sorted CD4+ and CD8+ cells.

Template material for TCR beta VDJ and CDR3 profiling consisted of genomic DNA. MiXCR, applied by TCRdb to the reads, yields one record per CDR3 protein. The profile shows about 150,000 distinct CDR3 sequences, 52% of them singletons. Whole-study findings and limits: CD8+ Simpson's diversity showed no significant patient-control difference.

Sequencing was carried out using sorted CD4+, CD8+, or CD8+CD57+ T cells (not recorded which) from PBMCs. The V gene is TRBV7-9, the J gene TRBJ1-1, with D possibly matching TRBD1 (6 bases). This receptor was identified in a human donor with aplastic anemia. Here the CDR3 reads CASSLVARGTEAFF. As DNA, the CDR3 is TGTGCCAGCAGCTTAGTGGCCAGGGGAACTGAAGCTTTCTTT. The complete variable domain, with remaining parts taken from reference TRBV7-9 and TRBJ1-1, reads DTGVSQNPRHKITKRGQNVTFRCDPISEHNRLYWYRQTLGQGPEFLTYFQNEAQLEKSRLLSDRFSAERPKGSFSTLEIQRTEQGDSAMYLCASSLVARGTEAFFGQGTRLTVV.